This note documents a single T cell receptor beta chain sequence. Produced via immunoSEQ multiplex PCR; TCRdb's table is partial and in-frame only. The data show some 29,000 clones, around 91% seen once. This sample is part of a study of T cells in tuberculosis. This CDR3 has 15 residues. Germline lookup yields CDR1 SGHVS and CDR2 FNYEAQ. V was pared by 2 bases and J by 4 bases, with 9 bases between. What was sequenced was PBMCs. This chain joins TRBV7-6 and TRBJ1-6, with D uncertain. The origin of this receptor is a donor aged 5 to 30 with latent tuberculosis or without tuberculosis infection. For the CDR3, the DNA is TGTGCCAGCAGCTTATCTATTGCGTATAATTCACCCCTCCACTTT. This sequence encodes CASSLSIAYNSPLHF.